The 5 T cell receptor beta chains reported below all come from one sample, sequenced in a study of T-cell reconstitution after alpha-beta-depleted transplantation in children. Unique molecular identifiers featured in how the TCRbeta library was prepared. One entry per CDR3 protein, called by TCRdb with MiXCR from the PCR reads. The table shows fewer than 550,000 distinct CDR3 sequences, with approximately 10% occurring only once. The sequences come from PBMCs from the stem cell graft donor, collected from the stem cell graft. The receptor source for this set is a human donor who donated a stem cell graft to a child with acute myeloid leukemia.

This chain connects TRBV29-1 to TRBJ1-6; 8 nucleotides align to TRBD1. With V trimmed by 4 bases and J by 9 bases, 5 bases remained unmatched. The CDR3 totals 13 residues. CDR1 and CDR2 from the germline V gene are SQVTM and ANQGSEA. Written as DNA, the CDR3 is TGCAGCGTTGCGGACAGGGAGAGTTCACCCCTCCACTTT. Translating it yields CSVADRESSPLHF.

This chain uses TRBV7-8 with TRBJ1-4; D is ambiguous. V dropped 2 bases and J dropped 4 bases, with 14 bases sitting between them. CDR3 length equals 16 residues. CDR1 and CDR2 from the germline V gene are SGHVS and FQNEAQ. CDR3 bases: TGTGCCAGCAGCTTACGGGGTTCATGGGGTAATGAAAAACTGTTTTTT. It is translated as CASSLRGSWGNEKLFF.

There are a few counts of this clonotype. The rearrangement uses TRBV7-2 and TRBJ2-2; D unresolved. This CDR3 region has 17 residues. The V gene's germline CDR1 is SGHTA and CDR2 FQGNSA. V lost 1 base and J 6 bases, leaving 18 bases between the germline ends. CDR3 sequence (DNA): TGTGCCAGCAGCTTAGTCGTGGGGTTGGGTGCCGCCGGGGAGCTGTTTTTT. Its protein is CASSLVVGLGAAGELFF.

In this sample, this clonotype turned up a few times. This chain's CDR3 is CASRLAGSDTQYF. CDR3 nucleotides: TGTGCCAGTAGACTAGCGGGATCAGATACGCAGTATTTT. V usage is TRBV6-2 or TRBV6-3 and J usage is TRBJ2-3; 11 bases match TRBD2. CDR1 and CDR2 from the germline V gene are MNHEY and SVGEGT. V lost 9 bases, J lost 4 bases, and 3 bases stayed unmatched. This CDR3 has 13 residues.

Points on this clonotype: No conserved phenylalanine or tryptophan is present at the end of the CDR3, so a read error is the likely explanation. The V call is TRBV6-2 or TRBV6-3, the J call TRBJ2-1; TRBD2 agrees at 9 bases. Germline V gives CDR1 MNHEY, CDR2 SVGEGT. V trimming: 4 bases; J trimming: 9 bases; junction bases outside the gene matches: 10. The CDR3 contains 15 residues. The CDR3 region has the DNA TGTGCCAGCAGTTTGGCGGGGGGGCCGTATCGTGAGCAGTTCTTG. It yields the protein CASSLAGGPYREQFL.